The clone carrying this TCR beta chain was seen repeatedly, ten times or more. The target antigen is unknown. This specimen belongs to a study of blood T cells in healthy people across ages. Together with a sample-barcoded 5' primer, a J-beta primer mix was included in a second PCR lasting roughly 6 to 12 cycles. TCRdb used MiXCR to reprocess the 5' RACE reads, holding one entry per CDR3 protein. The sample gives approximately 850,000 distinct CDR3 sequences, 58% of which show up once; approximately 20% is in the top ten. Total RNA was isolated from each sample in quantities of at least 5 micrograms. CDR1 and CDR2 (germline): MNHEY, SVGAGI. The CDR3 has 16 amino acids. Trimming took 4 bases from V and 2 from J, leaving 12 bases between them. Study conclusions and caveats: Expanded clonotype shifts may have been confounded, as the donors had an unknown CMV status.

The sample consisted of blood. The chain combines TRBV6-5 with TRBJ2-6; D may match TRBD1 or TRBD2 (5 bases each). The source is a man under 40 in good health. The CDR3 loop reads CASSSAGTAGANVLTF. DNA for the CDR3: TGTGCCAGCAGTTCGGCAGGGACGGCTGGGGCCAACGTCCTGACTTTC.